These 11 T cell receptor beta chains were all obtained from the same sample, sequenced in a study of blood T cell repertoires in COVID-19. Clones were read by immunoSEQ multiplex PCR, and TCRdb kept only the in-frame ones, dropping some. The sample holds around 200,000 clones, approximately 84% seen once. The sample consisted of peripheral blood. The receptor source for this set is a woman older than 75 with acute or convalescent COVID-19.

In regard to this clone: This sample also contains other DNA sequences that code for the same CDR3. The chain employs TRBV29-1 and TRBJ1-1; D is unresolved. This CDR3 contains 11 residues. The V end was cut by 4 bases, the J end by 5 bases, with 8 bases between. Germline V lookup: CDR1 SQVTM, CDR2 ANQGSEA. The CDR3 coding sequence is TGCAGCGTTGGGGAGGGAACTGAAGCTTTCTTT. It specifies CSVGEGTEAFF.

The V and J genes are TRBV10-3 and TRBJ2-3; 8 bases align to TRBD2. Per the germline V gene, CDR1 is ENHRY and CDR2 is SYGVKD. There are 19 residues in the CDR3. V trimming: 5 bases; J trimming: 4 bases; junction bases outside the gene matches: 20. The DNA of the CDR3 is TGTGCCATCAGTCCGGGACTAGGAGTGAGAGGGGTGCGGGCAGATACGCAGTATTTT. Its translation: CAISPGLGVRGVRADTQYF.

This clone was observed once. This chain uses TRBV2 with TRBJ1-2, with TRBD1 matching 8 bases. The CDR3 contains 16 residues. Germline lookup yields CDR1 SNHLY and CDR2 FYNNEI. After removal of 3 bases from V and 4 bases from J, the junction contained 10 bases not matched to a gene. For the CDR3, the DNA is TGTGCCAGCAGTGATCGGGCCAGGGGGCGAAGCTATGGCTACACCTTC. Its protein is CASSDRARGRSYGYTF.

This clone has just a few counts. The chain couples TRBV3-1 (or the pseudogene TRBV3-2) to TRBJ2-7, with D possibly being TRBD1 (6 bases). Trimming took 4 bases from V and 4 from J, leaving 14 bases between them. The CDR3 runs to 14 residues. Germline V gene sequence: CDR1 LGHDT, CDR2 YNNKEL (reference sequence). This chain's CDR3 is CASSRAGTLYEQYF. DNA of the CDR3: TGTGCCAGCAGCCGGGCCGGGACACTTTACGAGCAGTACTTC.

The chain uses TRBV7-9 and TRBJ1-4; weak D call: TRBD1 (6 bases). The V and J ends lost 0 bases and 7 bases respectively, with 12 bases between them. Germline V gives CDR1 SEHNR, CDR2 FQNEAQ (reference sequence). The CDR3 contains 15 residues. CDR3 in amino acids: CASSLAQGRGEKLFF. The DNA of the CDR3 is TGTGCCAGCAGCTTAGCGCAGGGGAGAGGTGAAAAACTGTTTTTT.

The chain uses TRBV14 and TRBJ2-5; tentative D call: TRBD2 (6 bases). This CDR3 contains 16 residues. The V end lost 5 bases, the J end lost 2 bases, and 18 bases lay between the germline ends. Germline V gene lookup returns CDR1 SGHDN and CDR2 FVKESK. CDR3 loop: CASSRVGTPIQETQYF. As DNA, the CDR3 is TGTGCCAGCAGCAGGGTCGGGACTCCGATTCAAGAGACCCAGTACTTC.

This rearrangement joins TRBV2 to TRBJ1-2; D might be TRBD1 (6 bases). V was pared by 6 bases and J by 0 bases, with 11 bases between. The CDR3 spans 14 residues. Germline values: CDR1 SNHLY, CDR2 FYNNEI. DNA of the CDR3: TGTGCCAGCAGCTACGACAGGCCTAACTATGGCTACACCTTC. It codes for CASSYDRPNYGYTF.

The chain recombines TRBV27 with TRBJ2-7, with D maybe TRBD1 (6 bases). The V and J ends lost 4 bases and 2 bases respectively, with 12 bases between them. Germline V gene lookup returns CDR1 MNHEY and CDR2 SMNVEV (reference sequence). The CDR3 extends over 14 amino acids. CDR3 bases: TGTGCCAGCAGTTCGGACAGAAACCCCTACGAGCAGTACTTC. Protein: CASSSDRNPYEQYF.

The rearrangement joins TRBV15 to TRBJ2-7, with 10 positions matching TRBD1. Trimming cost V 4 bases and J 2 bases; bases outside gene matches: 8. Germline loops: CDR1 LNHNV, CDR2 YYDKDF (reference sequence). This CDR3 comprises 16 residues. The CDR3 loop is CATSINAGTGAYEQYF. CDR3 DNA: TGTGCCACCAGCATAAACGCCGGGACAGGGGCCTACGAGCAGTACTTC. Variable domain in full (rest from reference TRBV15 and TRBJ2-7): DAMVIQNPRYQVTQFGKPVTLSCSQTLNHNVMYWYQQKSSQAPKLLFHYYDKDFNNEADTPDNFQSRRPNTSFCFLDIRSPGLGDTAMYLCATSINAGTGAYEQYFGPGTRLTVT.

J is TRBJ2-3 and V is TRBV2; 10 bases fit TRBD2. Germline assignment: CDR1 SNHLY and CDR2 FYNNEI. The CDR3 covers 15 residues. The V and J ends lost 5 bases and 5 bases, in that order; junction bases with no gene match: 7. The CDR3 loop is CASSISGGEGDTQYF. CDR3 nucleotide sequence: TGTGCCAGCAGTATAAGCGGGGGGGAAGGAGATACGCAGTATTTT.

The V gene is TRBV28, the J gene TRBJ2-7; weak D call: TRBD2 (6 bases). CDR1 is MDHEN and CDR2 is SYDVKM in the germline V gene. Trimming removed 4 bases from V and 4 bases from J, with 8 bases in between. CDR3 length: 12 residues. This chain's CDR3 is CASSSGVYEQYF. For the CDR3, the DNA is TGTGCCAGCAGTTCGGGGGTTTACGAGCAGTACTTC.